This T cell receptor (beta chain) was obtained from a study of shared clonotypes between healthy human individuals. Overall study results and limits: Rarefaction demonstrated incomplete sorted-subset sequencing despite large depth.

Negatively enriched CD4+ T cells were divided by CD45RA into naive and memory. The CDR3 runs 14 residues. Trimming removed 0 bases from V and 1 base from J, with 6 bases in between. CDR1 and CDR2 from the germline V gene are SGHVS and FNYEAQ. Profiling relied on immunoSEQ multiplex PCR, and the TCRdb table lists in-frame clones only, not all of them. Of roughly 1.5 million clones in the sample, about 98% are singletons; the top ten hold roughly 0.42%. About this clone: Its target is not known.

The origin of this receptor is a man aged 25-40 years in good health. The sample was naive CD4+ T cells sorted from blood. The subset is: CD45RA+ positively selected. V is TRBV7-6 and J is TRBJ1-1; tentatively, D is TRBD1 (6 bases). CDR3 coding DNA: TGTGCCAGCAGCTTAGCGACAGGGAACACTGAAGCTTTCTTT. It specifies CASSLATGNTEAFF. Together with reference TRBV7-6 and TRBJ1-1, the CDR3 gives the full variable domain: GAGVSQSPRYKVTKRGQDVALRCDPISGHVSLYWYRQALGQGPEFLTYFNYEAQQDKSGLPNDRFSAERPEGSISTLTIQRTEQRDSAMYRCASSLATGNTEAFFGQGTRLTVV.